A single sample gave rise to the 8 T cell receptor beta chains below, sequenced in a study of cytomegalovirus exposure and HLA in healthy donors. Sequencing used immunoSEQ multiplex PCR; TCRdb keeps in-frame clones, though not all of them. The profile covers roughly 70,000 clones, with approximately 97% appearing a single time and around 1.5% taken by the ten largest. Specimen: PBMCs. These receptors originate from a woman aged 18-29 years in good health and CMV-seropositive.

The gene calls are TRBV9 and TRBJ2-5; D remains unclear. Germline assignment: CDR1 SGDLS and CDR2 YYNGEE. The CDR3 has 14 amino acids. V lost 0 bases to trimming and J lost 1 base, with 7 bases between them. The CDR3 coding sequence is TGTGCCAGCAGCGTAGATGTATTCCAAGAGACCCAGTACTTC. This codes for CASSVDVFQETQYF. The variable domain in full, completed from reference TRBV9 and TRBJ2-5, reads DSGVTQTPKHLITATGQRVTLRCSPRSGDLSVYWYQQSLDQGLQFLIQYYNGEERAKGNILERFSAQQFPDLHSELNLSSLELGDSALYFCASSVDVFQETQYFGPGTRLLVL.

V is TRBV28 and J is TRBJ2-7; D is possibly TRBD2 (5 bases). Germline loops: CDR1 MDHEN, CDR2 SYDVKM. V was clipped by 5 bases and J by 5 bases, with 16 bases between them. CDR3 length: 14 residues. The CDR3 sequence: CASSPRVVGNEQYF. In DNA form, the CDR3 reads TGTGCCAGCAGTCCCCGTGTCGTCGGGAACGAGCAGTACTTC.

The gene calls are TRBV15 and TRBJ2-5, with D unresolved. The germline gives CDR1 LNHNV, CDR2 YYDKDF (reference sequence). This CDR3 spans 14 amino acids. Deletions cut 0 bases from V and 5 bases from J, with 10 bases between. The CDR3 region has the DNA TGTGCCACCAGCAGAGATAGGAGTAGGGAGACCCAGTACTTC. Its protein is CATSRDRSRETQYF.

This clone appeared once. CDR3 sequence reads: CASSLDRGNTEAFF. DNA of the CDR3: TGTGCCAGCAGCTTAGACAGGGGTAACACTGAAGCTTTCTTT. The rearrangement joins TRBV5-4 to TRBJ1-1, with TRBD1 identical over 8 bases. The trim removed 2 bases at V and 2 bases at J, leaving 2 bases unmatched. This CDR3 region has 14 residues. In germline, CDR1 is SGHNT, CDR2 YYREEE (reference sequence).

The genes are TRBV28 and TRBJ2-5; 9 bases match TRBD1. V dropped 5 bases and J dropped 5; count of bases not matched to a gene: 9. This CDR3 is built from 15 residues. Germline CDR1 and CDR2: MDHEN and SYDVKM. CDR3: CASSGVQGARETQYF. The CDR3, as DNA: TGTGCCAGCAGTGGAGTACAGGGGGCGCGGGAGACCCAGTACTTC. Variable domain in full (rest from reference TRBV28 and TRBJ2-5): DVKVTQSSRYLVKRTGEKVFLECVQDMDHENMFWYRQDPGLGLRLIYFSYDVKMKEKGDIPEGYSVSREKKERFSLILESASTNQTSMYLCASSGVQGARETQYFGPGTRLLVL.

In DNA form, the CDR3 reads TGTGCCAGTACCCTTCCCGGGACTAGCGGGAGGAATGAGCAGTTCTTC. As protein: CASTLPGTSGRNEQFF. The rearrangement uses TRBV19 and TRBJ2-1; 15 bases fit TRBD2. Trimming cost V 7 bases and J 7 bases; bases outside gene matches: 8. Per the germline V gene, CDR1 is LNHDA and CDR2 is SQIVND (reference sequence). The CDR3 covers 16 residues.

The chain recombines TRBV6-1 with TRBJ2-5; D is unresolved. The CDR3 consists of 11 residues. The V end lost 5 bases, the J end lost 3 bases, and 4 bases lay between the germline ends. Germline loops: CDR1 MNHNS, CDR2 SASEGT. CDR3 sequence reads: CASSYKETQYF. CDR3 in DNA: TGTGCCAGCAGTTACAAAGAGACCCAGTACTTC.

The rearrangement links TRBV5-6 to TRBJ2-1; no reliable D call. V was cut by 2 bases and J by 0 bases, with 6 bases left in between. This CDR3 contains 14 residues. Germline V CDR1 and CDR2: SGHDT, YYEEEE. The CDR3 is CASSFLSSYNEQFF. The CDR3, as DNA: TGTGCCAGCAGCTTCTTGAGCTCCTACAATGAGCAGTTCTTC.